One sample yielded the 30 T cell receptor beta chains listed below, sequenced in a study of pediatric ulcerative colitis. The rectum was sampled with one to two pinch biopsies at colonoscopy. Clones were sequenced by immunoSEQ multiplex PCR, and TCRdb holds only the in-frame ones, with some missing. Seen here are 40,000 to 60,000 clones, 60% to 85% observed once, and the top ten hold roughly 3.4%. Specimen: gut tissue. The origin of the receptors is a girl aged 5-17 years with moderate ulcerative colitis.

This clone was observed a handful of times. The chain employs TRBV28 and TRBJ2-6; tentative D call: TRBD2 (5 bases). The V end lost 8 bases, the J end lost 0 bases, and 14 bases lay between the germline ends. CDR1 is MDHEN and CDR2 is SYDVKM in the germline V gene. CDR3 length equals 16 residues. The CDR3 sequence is CASVPLGDSGANVLTF. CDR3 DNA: TGTGCCAGCGTCCCTCTCGGGGACTCTGGGGCCAACGTCCTGACTTTC.

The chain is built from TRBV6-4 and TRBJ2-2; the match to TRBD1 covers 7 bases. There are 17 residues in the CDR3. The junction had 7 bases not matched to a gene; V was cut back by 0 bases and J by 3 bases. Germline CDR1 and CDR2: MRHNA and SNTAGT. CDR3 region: CASSDSLTGDDTGELFF. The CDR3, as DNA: TGTGCCAGCAGTGACTCACTCACAGGGGACGACACCGGGGAGCTGTTTTTT.

CDR3 protein: CAWSYGFSGNTIYF. The CDR3 bases are TGTGCCTGGAGTTACGGCTTCTCTGGAAACACCATATATTTT. The V and J genes are TRBV30 and TRBJ1-3, with D unclear. Germline V gene sequence: CDR1 GTSNPN, CDR2 SVGIG (reference sequence). This CDR3 contains 14 residues. Trimming pared 2 bases from V and 0 bases from J, leaving 8 bases between. Variable domain in full (rest from reference TRBV30 and TRBJ1-3): SQTIHQWPATLVQPVGSPLSLECTVEGTSNPNLYWYRQAAGRGLQLLFYSVGIGQISSEVPQNLSASRPQDRQFILSSKKLLLSDSGFYLCAWSYGFSGNTIYFGEGSWLTVV.

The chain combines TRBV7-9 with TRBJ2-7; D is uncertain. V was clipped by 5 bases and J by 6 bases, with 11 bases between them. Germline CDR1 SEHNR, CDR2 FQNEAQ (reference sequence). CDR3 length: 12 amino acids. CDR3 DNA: TGTGCCAGCAGCCCCCACCATCCCGAGCAGTACTTC. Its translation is CASSPHHPEQYF. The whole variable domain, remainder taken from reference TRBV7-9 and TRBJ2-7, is DTGVSQNPRHKITKRGQNVTFRCDPISEHNRLYWYRQTLGQGPEFLTYFQNEAQLEKSRLLSDRFSAERPKGSFSTLEIQRTEQGDSAMYLCASSPHHPEQYFGPGTRLTVT.

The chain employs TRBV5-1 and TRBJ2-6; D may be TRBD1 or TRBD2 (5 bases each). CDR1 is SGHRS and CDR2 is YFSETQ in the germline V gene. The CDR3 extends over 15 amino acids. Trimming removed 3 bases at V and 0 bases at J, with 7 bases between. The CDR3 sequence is CASSSGRSGANVLTF. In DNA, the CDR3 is TGCGCCAGCAGCTCGGGACGCTCTGGGGCCAACGTCCTGACTTTC.

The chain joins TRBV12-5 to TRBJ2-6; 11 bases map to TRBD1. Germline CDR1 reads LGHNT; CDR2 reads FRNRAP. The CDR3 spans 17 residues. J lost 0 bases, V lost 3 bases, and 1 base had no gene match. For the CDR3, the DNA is TGTGCTAGTGGTTTTGGGACAGGGGGCTCTGGGGCCAACGTCCTGACTTTC. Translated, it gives CASGFGTGGSGANVLTF.

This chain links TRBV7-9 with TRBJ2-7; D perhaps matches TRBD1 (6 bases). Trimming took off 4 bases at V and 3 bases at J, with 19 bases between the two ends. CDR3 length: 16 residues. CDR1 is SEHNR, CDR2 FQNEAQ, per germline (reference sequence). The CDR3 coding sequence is TGTGCCAGCAGCTCCTCCTGGGGACACGCCGGCTACGAGCAGTACTTC. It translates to CASSSSWGHAGYEQYF.

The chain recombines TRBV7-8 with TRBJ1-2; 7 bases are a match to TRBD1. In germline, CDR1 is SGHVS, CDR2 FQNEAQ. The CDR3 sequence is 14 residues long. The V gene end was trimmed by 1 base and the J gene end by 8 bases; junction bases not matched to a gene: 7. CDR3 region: CASSLGQGAGGYTF. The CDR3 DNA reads TGTGCCAGCAGCTTAGGACAGGGAGCAGGAGGCTACACCTTC.

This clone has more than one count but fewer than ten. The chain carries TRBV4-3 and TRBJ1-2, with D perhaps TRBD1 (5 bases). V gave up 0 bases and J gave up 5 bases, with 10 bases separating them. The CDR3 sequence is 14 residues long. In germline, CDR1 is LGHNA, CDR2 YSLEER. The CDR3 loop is CASSQEGREYGYTF. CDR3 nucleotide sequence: TGCGCCAGCAGCCAAGAGGGCAGGGAGTATGGCTACACCTTC.

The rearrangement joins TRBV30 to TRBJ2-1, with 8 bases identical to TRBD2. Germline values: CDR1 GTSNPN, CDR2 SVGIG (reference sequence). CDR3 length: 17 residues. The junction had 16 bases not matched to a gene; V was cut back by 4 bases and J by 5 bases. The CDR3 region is CAWTIKRGGLSNNEQFF. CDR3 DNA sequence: TGTGCCTGGACAATCAAACGGGGGGGCCTTTCGAACAATGAGCAGTTCTTC.

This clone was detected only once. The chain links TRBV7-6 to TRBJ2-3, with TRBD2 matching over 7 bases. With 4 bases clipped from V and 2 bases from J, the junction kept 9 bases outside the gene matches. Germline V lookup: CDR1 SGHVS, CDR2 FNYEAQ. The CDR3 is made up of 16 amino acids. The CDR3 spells CASSSEGGSNTDTQYF. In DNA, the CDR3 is TGTGCCAGCAGCTCTGAGGGCGGGAGTAACACAGATACGCAGTATTTT.

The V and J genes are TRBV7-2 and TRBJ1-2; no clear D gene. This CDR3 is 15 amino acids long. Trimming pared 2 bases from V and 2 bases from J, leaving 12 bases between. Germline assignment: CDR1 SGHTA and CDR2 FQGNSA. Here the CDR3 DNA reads TGTGCCAGCAGCTTAACCACAGATTTCAACTATGGCTACACCTTC. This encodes CASSLTTDFNYGYTF.

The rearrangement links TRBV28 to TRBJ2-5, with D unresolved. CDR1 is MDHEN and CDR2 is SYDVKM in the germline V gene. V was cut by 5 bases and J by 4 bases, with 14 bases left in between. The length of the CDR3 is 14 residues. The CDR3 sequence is CASSPYRTGETQYF. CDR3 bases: TGTGCCAGCAGTCCCTACCGGACGGGAGAGACCCAGTACTTC.

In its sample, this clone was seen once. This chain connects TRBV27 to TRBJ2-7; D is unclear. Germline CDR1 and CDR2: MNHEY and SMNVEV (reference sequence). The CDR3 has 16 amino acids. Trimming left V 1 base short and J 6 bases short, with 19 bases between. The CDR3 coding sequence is TGTGCCAGCAGTTTATTGGCTCCCGATCGATCTTCCGAGCAGTACTTC. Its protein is CASSLLAPDRSSEQYF.

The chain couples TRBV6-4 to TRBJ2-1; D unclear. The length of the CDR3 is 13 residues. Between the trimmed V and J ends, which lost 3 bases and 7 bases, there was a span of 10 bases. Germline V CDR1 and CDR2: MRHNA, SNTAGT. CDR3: CASSEGPSNEQFF. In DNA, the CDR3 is TGTGCCAGCAGTGAGGGCCCCTCTAATGAGCAGTTCTTC.

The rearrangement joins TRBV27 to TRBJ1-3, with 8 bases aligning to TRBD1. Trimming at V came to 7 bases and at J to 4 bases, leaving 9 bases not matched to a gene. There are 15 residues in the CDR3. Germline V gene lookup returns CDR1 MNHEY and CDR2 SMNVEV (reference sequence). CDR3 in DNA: TGTGCCAGCAAAGATCAGGGGGCAGGCGGAAACACCATATATTTT. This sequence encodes CASKDQGAGGNTIYF.

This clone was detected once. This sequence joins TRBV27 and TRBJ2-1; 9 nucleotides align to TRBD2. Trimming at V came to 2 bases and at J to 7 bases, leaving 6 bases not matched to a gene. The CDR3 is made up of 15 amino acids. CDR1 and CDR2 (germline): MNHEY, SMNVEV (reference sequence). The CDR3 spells CASSLAGGARNEQFF. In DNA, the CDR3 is TGTGCCAGCAGTTTAGCGGGGGGGGCTAGGAATGAGCAGTTCTTC.

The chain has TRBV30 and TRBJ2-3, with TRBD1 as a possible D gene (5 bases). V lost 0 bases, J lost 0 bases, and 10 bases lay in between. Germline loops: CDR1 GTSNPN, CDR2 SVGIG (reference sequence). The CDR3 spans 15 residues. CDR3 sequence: CAWSVRPGSTDTQYF. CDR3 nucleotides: TGTGCCTGGAGTGTACGACCAGGGAGCACAGATACGCAGTATTTT.

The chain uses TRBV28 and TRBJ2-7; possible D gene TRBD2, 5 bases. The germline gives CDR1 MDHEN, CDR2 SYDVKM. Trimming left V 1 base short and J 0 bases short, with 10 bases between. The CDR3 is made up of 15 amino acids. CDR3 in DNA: TGTGCCAGCAGTTTATTGGGAGCTACCTCCTACGAGCAGTACTTC. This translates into CASSLLGATSYEQYF.

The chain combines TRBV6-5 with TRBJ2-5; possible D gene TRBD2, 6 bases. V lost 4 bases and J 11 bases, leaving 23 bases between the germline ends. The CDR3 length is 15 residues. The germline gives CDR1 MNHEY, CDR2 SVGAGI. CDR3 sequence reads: CASSFARDLTGEQYF. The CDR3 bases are TGTGCCAGCAGTTTCGCCCGGGATCTCACGGGGGAGCAGTACTTC.

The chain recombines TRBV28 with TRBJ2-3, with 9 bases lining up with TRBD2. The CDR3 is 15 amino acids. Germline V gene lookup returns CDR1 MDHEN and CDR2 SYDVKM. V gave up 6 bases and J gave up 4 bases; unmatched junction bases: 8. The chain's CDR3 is CASRLWTSVADTQYF. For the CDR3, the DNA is TGTGCCAGCAGACTCTGGACTAGCGTCGCAGATACGCAGTATTTT.

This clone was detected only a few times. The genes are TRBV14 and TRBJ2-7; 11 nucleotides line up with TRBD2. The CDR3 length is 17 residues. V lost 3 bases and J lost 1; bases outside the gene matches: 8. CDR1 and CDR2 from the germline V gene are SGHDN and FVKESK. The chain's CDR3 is CASSQSTSGSRSYEQYF. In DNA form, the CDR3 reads TGTGCCAGCAGCCAGTCTACTAGCGGGAGTAGGTCCTACGAGCAGTACTTC.

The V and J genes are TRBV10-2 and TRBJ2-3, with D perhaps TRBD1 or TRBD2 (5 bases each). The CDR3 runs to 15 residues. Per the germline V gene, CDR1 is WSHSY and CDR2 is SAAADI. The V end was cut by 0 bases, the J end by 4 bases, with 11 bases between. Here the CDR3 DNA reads TGCGCCAGCAGTGAGTCAAGGTGGGACGCAGATACGCAGTATTTT. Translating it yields CASSESRWDADTQYF.

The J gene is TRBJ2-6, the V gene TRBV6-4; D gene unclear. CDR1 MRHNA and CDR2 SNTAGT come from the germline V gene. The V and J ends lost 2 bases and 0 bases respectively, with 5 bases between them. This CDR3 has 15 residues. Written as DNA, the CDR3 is TGTGCCAGCAGTGACAAAAACTCTGGGGCCAACGTCCTGACTTTC. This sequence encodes CASSDKNSGANVLTF.

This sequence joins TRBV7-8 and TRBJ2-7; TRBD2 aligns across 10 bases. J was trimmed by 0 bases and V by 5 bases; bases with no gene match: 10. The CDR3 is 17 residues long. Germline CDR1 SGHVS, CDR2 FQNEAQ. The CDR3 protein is CASSPRRTSGLSYEQYF. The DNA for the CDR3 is TGTGCCAGCAGCCCGCGAAGGACTAGCGGCCTCTCCTACGAGCAGTACTTC.

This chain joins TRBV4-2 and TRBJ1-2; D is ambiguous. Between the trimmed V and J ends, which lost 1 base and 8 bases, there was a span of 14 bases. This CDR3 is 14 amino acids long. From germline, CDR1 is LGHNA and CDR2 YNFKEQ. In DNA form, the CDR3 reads TGTGCCAGCAGCCAAGCGATAGGGTTGGGCGGCTACACCTTC. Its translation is CASSQAIGLGGYTF.

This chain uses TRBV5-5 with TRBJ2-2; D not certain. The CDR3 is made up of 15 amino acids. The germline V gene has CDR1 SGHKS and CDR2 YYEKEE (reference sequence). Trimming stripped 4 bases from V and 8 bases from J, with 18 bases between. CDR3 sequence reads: CASSHKPPPQGELFF. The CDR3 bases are TGTGCCAGCAGCCACAAACCGCCGCCCCAAGGGGAGCTGTTTTTT.

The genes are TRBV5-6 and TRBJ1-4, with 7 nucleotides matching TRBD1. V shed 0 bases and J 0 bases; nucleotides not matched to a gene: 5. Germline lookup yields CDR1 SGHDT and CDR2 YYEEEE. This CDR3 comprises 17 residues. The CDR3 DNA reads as TGTGCCAGCAGCTTGGGTCAGGGGGTTTCAACTAATGAAAAACTGTTTTTT. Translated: CASSLGQGVSTNEKLFF.

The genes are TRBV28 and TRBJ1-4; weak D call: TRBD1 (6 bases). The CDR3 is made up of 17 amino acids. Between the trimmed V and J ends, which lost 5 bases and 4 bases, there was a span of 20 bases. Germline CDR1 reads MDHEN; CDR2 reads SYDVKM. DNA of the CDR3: TGTGCCAGCAGTATTCGGACTAGGGGGAGATTTAATGAAAAACTGTTTTTT. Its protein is CASSIRTRGRFNEKLFF.

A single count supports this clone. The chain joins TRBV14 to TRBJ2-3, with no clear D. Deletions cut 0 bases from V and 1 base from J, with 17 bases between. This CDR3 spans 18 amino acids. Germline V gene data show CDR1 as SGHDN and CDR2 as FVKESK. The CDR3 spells CASSQDLGYLSGTDTQYF. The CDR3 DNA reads TGTGCCAGCAGCCAAGATCTCGGCTACCTATCTGGCACAGATACGCAGTATTTT.